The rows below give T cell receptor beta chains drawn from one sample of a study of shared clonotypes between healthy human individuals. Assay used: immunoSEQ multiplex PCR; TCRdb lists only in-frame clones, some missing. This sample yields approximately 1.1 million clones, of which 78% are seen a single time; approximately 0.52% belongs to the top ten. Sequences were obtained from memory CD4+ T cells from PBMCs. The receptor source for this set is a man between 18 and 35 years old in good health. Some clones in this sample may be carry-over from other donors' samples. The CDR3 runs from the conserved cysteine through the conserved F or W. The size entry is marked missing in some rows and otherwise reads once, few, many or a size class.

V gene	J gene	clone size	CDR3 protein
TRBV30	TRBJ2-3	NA	CAWRASGSTDTQYF
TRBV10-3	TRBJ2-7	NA	CAISLDRGGEQYF
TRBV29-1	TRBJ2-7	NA	CSVEGQGGYEQYF
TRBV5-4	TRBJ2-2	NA	CASSGSGTGGDTGELFF
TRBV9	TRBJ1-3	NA	CASSAQQGGNTIYF
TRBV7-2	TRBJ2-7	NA	CASSLAHGREYYEQYF
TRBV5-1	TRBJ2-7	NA	CASSQTGTGDSYEQYF
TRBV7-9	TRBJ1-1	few	CASSLALADTEAFF
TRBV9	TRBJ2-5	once	CASSPRTSPAGTQYF
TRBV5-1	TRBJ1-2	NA	CASSFEGDYGYTF
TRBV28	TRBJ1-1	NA	CASYSLSGLVAEAFF
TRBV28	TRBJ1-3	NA	CASSLWGQGSGNTIYF
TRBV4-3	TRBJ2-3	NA	CASSQESRTDTQYF
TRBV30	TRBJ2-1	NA	CAHEGVAEQFF
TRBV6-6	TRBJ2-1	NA	CASSRTGTLSLF
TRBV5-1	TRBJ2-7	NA	CASSLAAGTGASEQYF
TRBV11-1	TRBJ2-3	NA	CASSFWGGSPDTQYF
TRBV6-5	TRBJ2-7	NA	CASSSFDRGSYEQYF
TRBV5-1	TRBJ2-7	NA	CASSWGLAGVSSYEQYF
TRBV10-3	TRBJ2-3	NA	CAIRGAGVKADTQYF
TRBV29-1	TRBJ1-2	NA	CSANWGVGYGYTF
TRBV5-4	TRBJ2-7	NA	CASSRDSEYEQYF
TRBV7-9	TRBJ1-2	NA	CASSSDIYGYTF
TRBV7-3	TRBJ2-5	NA	CASSLLGDDWETQYF
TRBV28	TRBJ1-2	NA	CASSSFTGTDFYGYTF
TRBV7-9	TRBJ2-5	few	CASSDGTSGQETQYF
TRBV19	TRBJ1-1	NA	CASSIGGQGEVEAFF
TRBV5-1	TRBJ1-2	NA	CASSWGDRLDGYTF
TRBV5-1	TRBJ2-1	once	CASSPGTSGSYNEQFF
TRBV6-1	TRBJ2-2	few	CASSEQGERAGELFF
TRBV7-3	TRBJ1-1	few	CASRREAMNTEAFF
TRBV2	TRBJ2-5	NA	CASSLTSVQETQYF
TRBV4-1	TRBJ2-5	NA	CASRGVQGYQETQYF
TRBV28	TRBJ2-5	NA	CASSLLFRGSETQYF
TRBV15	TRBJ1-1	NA	CATSRERENTEAFF
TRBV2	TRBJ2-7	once	CASSETARGYEQYF
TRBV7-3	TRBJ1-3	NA	CASSAGGPNSGNTIYF
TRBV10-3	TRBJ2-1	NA	CAISERLGQGNEQFF
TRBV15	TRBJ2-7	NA	CATSRTRQEGEQYF
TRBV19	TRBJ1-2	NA	CASSGPAGGYTF
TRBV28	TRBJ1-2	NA	CASRGTGTLYYGYTF
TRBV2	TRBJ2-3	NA	CASSARGASTDTQYF
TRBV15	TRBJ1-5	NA	CATRRDGNQPQHF
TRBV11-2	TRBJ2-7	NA	CASSLGEGLAEYEQYF
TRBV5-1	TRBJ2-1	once	CASSLASRNEQFF
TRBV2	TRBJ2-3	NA	CASSRTRRLAGGTDTQYF
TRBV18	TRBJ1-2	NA	CASSPDRRVPGYTF
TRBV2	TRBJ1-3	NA	CASSESAPGPREGSGNTIYF
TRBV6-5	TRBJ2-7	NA	CASKGTGVSEQYF
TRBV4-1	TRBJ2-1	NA	CASSQDPAVTYNEQFF
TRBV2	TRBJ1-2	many	CASSDFPYDYGYTF
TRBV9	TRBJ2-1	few	CASSPTPWTVDEQFF
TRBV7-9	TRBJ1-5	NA	CASSFHYSNQPQHF
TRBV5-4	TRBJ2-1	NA	CASSLGAGKRGPYNEQFF
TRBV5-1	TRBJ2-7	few	CASSTGLAASSYEQYF